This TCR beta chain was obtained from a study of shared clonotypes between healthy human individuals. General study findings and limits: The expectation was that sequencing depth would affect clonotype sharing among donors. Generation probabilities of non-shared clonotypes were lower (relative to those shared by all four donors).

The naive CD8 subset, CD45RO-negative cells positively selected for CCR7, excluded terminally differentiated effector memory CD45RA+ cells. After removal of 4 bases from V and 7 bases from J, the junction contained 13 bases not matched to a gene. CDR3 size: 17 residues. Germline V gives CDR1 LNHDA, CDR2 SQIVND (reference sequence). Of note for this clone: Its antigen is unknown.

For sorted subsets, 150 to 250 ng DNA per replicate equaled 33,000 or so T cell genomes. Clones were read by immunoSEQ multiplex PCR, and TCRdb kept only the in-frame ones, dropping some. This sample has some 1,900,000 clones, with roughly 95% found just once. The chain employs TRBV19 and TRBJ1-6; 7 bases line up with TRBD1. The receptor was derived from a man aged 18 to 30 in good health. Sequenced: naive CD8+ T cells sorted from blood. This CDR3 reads CASSTNTGTEKNSPLHF. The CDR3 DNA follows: TGTGCCAGTAGTACAAACACCGGGACAGAGAAAAATTCACCCCTCCACTTT.